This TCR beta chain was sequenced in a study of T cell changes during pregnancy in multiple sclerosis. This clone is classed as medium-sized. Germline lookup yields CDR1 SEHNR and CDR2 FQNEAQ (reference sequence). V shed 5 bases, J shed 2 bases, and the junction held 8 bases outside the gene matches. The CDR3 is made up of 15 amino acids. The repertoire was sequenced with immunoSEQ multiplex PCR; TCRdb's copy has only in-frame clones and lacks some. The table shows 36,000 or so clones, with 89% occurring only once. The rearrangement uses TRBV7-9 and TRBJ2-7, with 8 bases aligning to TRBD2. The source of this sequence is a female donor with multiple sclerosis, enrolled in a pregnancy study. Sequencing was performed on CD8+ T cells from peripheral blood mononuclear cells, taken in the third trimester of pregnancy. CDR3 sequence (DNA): TGTGCCAGCAGCGGCCGACTAGCGAATACCTACGAGCAGTACTTC. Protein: CASSGRLANTYEQYF.